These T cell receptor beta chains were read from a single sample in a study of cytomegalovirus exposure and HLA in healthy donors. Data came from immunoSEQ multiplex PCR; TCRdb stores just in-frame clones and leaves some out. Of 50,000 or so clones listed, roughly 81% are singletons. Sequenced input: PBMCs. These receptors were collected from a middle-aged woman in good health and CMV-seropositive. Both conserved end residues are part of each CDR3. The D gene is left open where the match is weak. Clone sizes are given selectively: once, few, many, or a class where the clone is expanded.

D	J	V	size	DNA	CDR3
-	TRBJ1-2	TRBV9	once	TGTGCCAGCAGCGACCAGGGCACCTATGGCTACACCTTC	CASSDQGTYGYTF
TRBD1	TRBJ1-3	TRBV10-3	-	TGTGCCATCAGTTTTACAGGGGCTCTGGACACCATATATTTT	CAISFTGALDTIYF
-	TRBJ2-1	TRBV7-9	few	TGTGCCAGCAGCTTAGGAGAGGGGGATCTGAATGAGCAGTTCTTC	CASSLGEGDLNEQFF
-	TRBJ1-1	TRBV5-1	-	TGCGCCAGCAGCCCGGGGCTTGCGGGGATGAACACTGAAGCTTTCTTT	CASSPGLAGMNTEAFF
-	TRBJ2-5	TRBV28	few	TGTGCCAGCAGTTTTGACAGCTCGAAGGAGACCCAGTACTTC	CASSFDSSKETQYF
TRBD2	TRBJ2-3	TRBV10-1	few	TGCGCCAGCAGTGGGCAGCGGGGGAAGGGCACAGATACGCAGTATTTT	CASSGQRGKGTDTQYF
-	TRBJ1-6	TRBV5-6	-	TGTGCCAGCAGCTTTACAGGGAGTAATTCACCCCTCCACTTT	CASSFTGSNSPLHF
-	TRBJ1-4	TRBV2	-	TGTGCCAGTCGGGGGGAGTGGGGAAAACTGTTTTTT	CASRGEWGKLFF
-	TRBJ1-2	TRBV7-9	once	TGTGCCAGCAGCCCCCCCGGTGGGGCAGACCATTCTAACTATGGCTACACCTTC	CASSPPGGADHSNYGYTF
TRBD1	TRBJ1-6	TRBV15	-	TGTGCCACCTCGGAAGACAGGGAAAATTCACCCCTCCACTTT	CATSEDRENSPLHF
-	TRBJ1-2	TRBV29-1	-	TGCAGCGTTGTGATCGGGGTTAACTATGGCTACACCTTC	CSVVIGVNYGYTF
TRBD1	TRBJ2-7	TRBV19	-	TGTGCCAGTATGAGGGCAGGGGGCGTCAACGAGCAGTACTTC	CASMRAGGVNEQYF
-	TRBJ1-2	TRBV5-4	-	TGTGCCAGCAGCTTGGGGGTACGCAGCGGAGGCTACACCTTC	CASSLGVRSGGYTF
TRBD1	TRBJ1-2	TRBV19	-	TGTGCCAGTAGTATCCCGGACAGGGGGAAAGGCTACACCTTC	CASSIPDRGKGYTF
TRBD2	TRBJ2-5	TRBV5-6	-	TGTGCCAGCAGCGAGCTGGGACTAGCGGGTAGTTGGGTTGAGACCCAGTACTTC	CASSELGLAGSWVETQYF
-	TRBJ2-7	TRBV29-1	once	TGCAGCGTTGTTGAAGGGGGCTACGAGCAGTACTTC	CSVVEGGYEQYF
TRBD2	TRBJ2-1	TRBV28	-	TGTGCCAGCAGGGGGGGGAATAGCGGTGAGCAGTTCTTC	CASRGGNSGEQFF
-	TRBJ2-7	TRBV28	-	TGTGCCAGCAGTCCGAGCGGTCGATTCTCCTACGAGCAGTACTTC	CASSPSGRFSYEQYF
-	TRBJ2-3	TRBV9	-	TGTGCCAGCAGCGTAGATCTGGGCACCACAGATACGCAGTATTTT	CASSVDLGTTDTQYF
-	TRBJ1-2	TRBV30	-	TGTGCCTGGAGGGACAAGAATGGCTACACCTTC	CAWRDKNGYTF
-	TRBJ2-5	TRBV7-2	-	TGTGCCAGCAGCTTTACTAGTACCTTAGAGACCCAGTACTTC	CASSFTSTLETQYF
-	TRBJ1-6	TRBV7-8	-	TGTGCCAGCAGCCCAAACCAGGGGTCAAATTCACCCCTCCACTTT	CASSPNQGSNSPLHF